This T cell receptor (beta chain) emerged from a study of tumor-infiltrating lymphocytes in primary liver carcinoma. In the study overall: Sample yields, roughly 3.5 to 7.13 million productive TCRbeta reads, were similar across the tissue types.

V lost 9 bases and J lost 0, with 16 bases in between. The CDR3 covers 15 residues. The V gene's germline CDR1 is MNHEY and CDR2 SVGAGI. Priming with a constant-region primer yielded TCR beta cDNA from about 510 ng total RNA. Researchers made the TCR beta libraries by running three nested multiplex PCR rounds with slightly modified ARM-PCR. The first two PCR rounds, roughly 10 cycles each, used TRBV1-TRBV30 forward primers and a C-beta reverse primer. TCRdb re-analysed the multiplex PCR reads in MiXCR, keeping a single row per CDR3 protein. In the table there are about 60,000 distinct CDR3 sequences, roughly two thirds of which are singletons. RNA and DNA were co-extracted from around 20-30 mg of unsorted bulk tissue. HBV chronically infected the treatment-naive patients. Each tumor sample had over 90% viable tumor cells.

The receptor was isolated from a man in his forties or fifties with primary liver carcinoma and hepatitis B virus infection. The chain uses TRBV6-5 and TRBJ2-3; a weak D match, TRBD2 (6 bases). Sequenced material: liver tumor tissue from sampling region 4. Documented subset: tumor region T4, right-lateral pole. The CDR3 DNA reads TGTGCCAGGGGTTACGCGGGGCTAAGCACAGATACGCAGTATTTT. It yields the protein CARGYAGLSTDTQYF.